This T cell receptor (beta chain) was retrieved from a study of blood T cell repertoires in COVID-19. Study background: From T cells, B-cell-depleted T cells, or PBMCs came the material, which was cDNA or gDNA.

Germline V gene sequence: CDR1 SEHNR, CDR2 FQNEAQ (reference sequence). J gave up 5 bases and V 5 bases, and 13 bases lay outside the gene matches. The CDR3 sequence is 17 residues long. Authors' processing steps: Estimates of nucleated cell counts were drawn from the amplification of reference gene primers. The protocol was immunoSEQ multiplex PCR, while the TCRdb copy is restricted to in-frame clones and leaves out a portion. The DNA was the basis for D and trimming; V, J and clone size are from that table. The sample lists approximately 250,000 clones; over 80% were seen once. The source of this sequence is a woman under 40 with acute COVID-19. The sequencing input was PBMCs or T cells enriched from blood (not recorded which). The chain uses TRBV7-9 and TRBJ2-7; TRBD2 matches 12 bases. The CDR3 reads CASSLGVLAGGLNEQYF. CDR3 nucleotide sequence: TGTGCCAGCAGCCTTGGGGTGCTAGCGGGAGGGCTCAACGAGCAGTACTTC.